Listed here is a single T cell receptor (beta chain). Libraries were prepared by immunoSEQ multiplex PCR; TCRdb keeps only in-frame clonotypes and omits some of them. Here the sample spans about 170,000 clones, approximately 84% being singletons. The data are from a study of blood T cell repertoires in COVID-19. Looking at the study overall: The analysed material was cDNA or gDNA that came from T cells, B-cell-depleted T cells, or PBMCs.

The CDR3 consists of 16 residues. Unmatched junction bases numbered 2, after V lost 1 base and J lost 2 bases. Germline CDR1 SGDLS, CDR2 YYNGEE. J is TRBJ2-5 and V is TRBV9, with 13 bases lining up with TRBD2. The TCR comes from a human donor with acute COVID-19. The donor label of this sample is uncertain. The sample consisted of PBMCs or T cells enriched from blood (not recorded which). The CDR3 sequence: CASSVTSGGAQETQYF. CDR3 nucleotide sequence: TGTGCCAGCAGCGTAACTAGCGGGGGGGCACAAGAGACCCAGTACTTC.